The subject of this entry is one T cell receptor beta chain. Reverse transcription of about 0.5 to 1 ug RNA used random hexamers. The immunoSEQ assay covered 54 Vbeta and 13 Jbeta segments for CDR3. MiXCR, applied by TCRdb to the immunoSEQ multiplex PCR reads, yields one record per CDR3 protein. The data contain 100,000 to 150,000 distinct CDR3 sequences, roughly 96% of them singletons. The germline V gene encodes CDR1 SNHLY and CDR2 FYNNEI. CDR3 length: 12 residues. The ends lost 2 bases at V and 8 bases at J; junction bases unmatched: 2. The data belong to a study of CD8 T cells in Susac syndrome. Healthy donors were controls matched for age and sex.

The receptor comes from a human donor in good health. Sequencing used CD4+ T cells from PBMCs. This chain uses TRBV2 with TRBJ1-2; 7 bases fit TRBD1. This CDR3 reads CASSEQGGGYTF. DNA for the CDR3: TGTGCCAGCAGTGAACAGGGGGGAGGCTACACCTTC.